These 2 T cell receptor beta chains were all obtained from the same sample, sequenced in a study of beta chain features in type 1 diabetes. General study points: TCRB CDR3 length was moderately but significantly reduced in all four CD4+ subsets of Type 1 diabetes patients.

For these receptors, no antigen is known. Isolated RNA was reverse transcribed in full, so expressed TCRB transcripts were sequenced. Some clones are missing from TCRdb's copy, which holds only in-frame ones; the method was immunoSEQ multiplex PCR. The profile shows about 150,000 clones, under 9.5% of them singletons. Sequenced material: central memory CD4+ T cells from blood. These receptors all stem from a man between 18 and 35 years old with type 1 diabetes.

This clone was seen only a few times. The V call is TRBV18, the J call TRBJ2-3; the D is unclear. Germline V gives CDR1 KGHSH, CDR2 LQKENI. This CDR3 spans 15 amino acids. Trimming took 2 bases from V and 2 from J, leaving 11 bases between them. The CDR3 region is CASSPATAVTDTQYF. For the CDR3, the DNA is TGTGCCAGCTCACCAGCTACAGCAGTCACAGATACGCAGTATTTT.

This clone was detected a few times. CDR3 nucleotide sequence: TGTGCCAGCAGTTTCGCGACAGGGTTTAATTCACCCCTCCACTTT. It encodes CASSFATGFNSPLHF. The chain recombines TRBV27 with TRBJ1-6; 7 bases match TRBD1. The trim removed 3 bases at V and 6 bases at J, leaving 5 bases unmatched. This CDR3 has 15 residues. Germline values: CDR1 MNHEY, CDR2 SMNVEV (reference sequence).